This is a list of T cell receptor beta chains from one sample in a study of cytomegalovirus exposure and HLA in healthy donors. Assay: immunoSEQ multiplex PCR; the TCRdb copy retains only in-frame clones and omits some. The top ten clones hold 0.69% of a sample with under 200,000 clones, 70% to 85% of them seen once. The material sequenced was PBMCs. The receptors derive from a woman in her thirties or forties in good health and CMV-seronegative. The CDR3 runs from the conserved cysteine through the conserved F or W.

j_gene: TRBJ2-5; v_gene: TRBV19; CDR3aa: CASSIRLAGPQETQYF
j_gene: TRBJ1-2; v_gene: TRBV7-2; CDR3aa: CASSHRQVGYTF
j_gene: TRBJ1-1; v_gene: TRBV5-1; CDR3aa: CASSFLDRSNTEAFF
j_gene: TRBJ1-2; v_gene: TRBV7-8; CDR3aa: CASSPPGTNFYGYTF
j_gene: TRBJ1-6; v_gene: TRBV6-1; CDR3aa: CASSEGRTGGHSPLHF
j_gene: TRBJ2-2; v_gene: TRBV6-6; CDR3aa: CASSLPQFANTGELFF
j_gene: TRBJ2-3; v_gene: TRBV9; CDR3aa: CASSAPGLSTDTQYF
j_gene: TRBJ2-2; v_gene: TRBV6-5; CDR3aa: CASSRGQGRTGELFF
j_gene: TRBJ1-1; v_gene: TRBV7-9; CDR3aa: CSSSRGGATEAFF
j_gene: TRBJ2-1; v_gene: TRBV4-1; CDR3aa: CASSQEELPYNEQFF
j_gene: TRBJ2-1; v_gene: TRBV25-1; CDR3aa: CASSSLTGSSYNEQFF
j_gene: TRBJ2-1; v_gene: TRBV11-3; CDR3aa: CASSRLSGTAHNEQFF